The 14 T cell receptor beta chains in this list originate from one sample, sequenced in a study of cytomegalovirus exposure and HLA in healthy donors. Primers included in the PCR were 60 Vbeta and 13 Jbeta primers. The assay was immunoSEQ multiplex PCR, and TCRdb's table has in-frame clones only and misses some. The sample holds 150,000 to 200,000 clones, more than 65% seen once. Sample: PBMCs. These receptor sequences come from a woman in her forties in good health and CMV-seropositive.

V usage is TRBV5-1 and J usage is TRBJ2-3; unclear D gene. CDR1 and CDR2 from the germline V gene are SGHRS and YFSETQ. Trimming removed 4 bases at V and 6 bases at J, with 9 bases between. The CDR3 extends over 12 amino acids. The CDR3 here is CASSLYLDTQYF. For the CDR3, the DNA is TGCGCCAGCAGCCTCTACTTGGATACGCAGTATTTT.

This clone turned up a few times. The V and J genes are TRBV28 and TRBJ2-6, with 8 bases identical to TRBD1. This CDR3 has 15 amino acids. With V trimmed by 8 bases and J by 4 bases, 7 bases remained unmatched. From germline, CDR1 is MDHEN and CDR2 SYDVKM. Written as DNA, the CDR3 is TGTGCCAGCGGACAGGGAGAAGAAGGGGCCAACGTCCTGACTTTC. Translating it yields CASGQGEEGANVLTF. The full variable domain, completed using reference TRBV28 and TRBJ2-6, is DVKVTQSSRYLVKRTGEKVFLECVQDMDHENMFWYRQDPGLGLRLIYFSYDVKMKEKGDIPEGYSVSREKKERFSLILESASTNQTSMYLCASGQGEEGANVLTFGAGSRLTVL.

The chain is built from TRBV6-1 and TRBJ2-3; TRBD2 aligns across 8 bases. Germline V gene data show CDR1 as MNHNS and CDR2 as SASEGT. The CDR3 extends over 14 amino acids. V trimming: 0 bases; J trimming: 6 bases; junction bases outside the gene matches: 2. This chain's CDR3 is CASSEAAGVDTQYF. Here the CDR3 DNA reads TGTGCCAGCAGTGAAGCAGCGGGGGTCGATACGCAGTATTTT.

This clone was observed a few times. The chain joins TRBV29-1 to TRBJ2-5; 11 bases fit TRBD2. CDR1 is SQVTM and CDR2 is ANQGSEA in the germline V gene. The CDR3 length is 13 residues. The trim removed 4 bases at V and 4 bases at J, leaving 2 bases unmatched. CDR3 protein: CSVATSGVETQYF. In DNA, the CDR3 is TGCAGCGTTGCGACTAGCGGGGTAGAGACCCAGTACTTC.

The chain recombines TRBV19 with TRBJ2-7, with no clear D. The ends were cut back, 5 bases at V and 2 bases at J, with 10 bases in the middle. CDR1 is LNHDA, CDR2 SQIVND, per germline (reference sequence). The CDR3 length is 13 residues. This CDR3 is CASSSAVAYEQYF. For the CDR3, the DNA is TGTGCCAGTAGTTCTGCGGTGGCCTACGAGCAGTACTTC.

This chain links TRBV5-1 with TRBJ2-5, with 7 bases matching TRBD2. CDR1 and CDR2 (germline): SGHRS, YFSETQ. The CDR3 has 12 residues. V lost 5 bases, J lost 5 bases, and 3 bases stayed unmatched. In nucleotides, the CDR3 is TGCGCCAGCAGGGGGAGGGTTGAGACCCAGTACTTC. It encodes CASRGRVETQYF.

The chain carries TRBV5-8 and TRBJ1-1, with a possible D match to TRBD1 (5 bases). Germline V gives CDR1 SGHTS, CDR2 YDEGEE. V lost 3 bases and J lost 2, with 14 bases in between. This CDR3 spans 15 amino acids. The CDR3 DNA sequence: TGTGCCAGCAGCTGGGGGGGAGAAGACAACACTGAAGCTTTCTTT. This gives the protein CASSWGGEDNTEAFF. Looking up the rest from reference TRBV5-8 and TRBJ1-1 gives the full variable domain: EAGVTQSPTHLIKTRGQQATLRCSPISGHTSVYWYQQALGLGLQFLLWYDEGEERNRGNFPPRFSGRQFPNYSSELNVNALELEDSALYLCASSWGGEDNTEAFFGQGTRLTVV.

The CDR3 protein is CASSFHSGGTTDTQYF. DNA of the CDR3: TGTGCCAGCAGCTTCCATAGCGGGGGAACCACAGATACGCAGTATTTT. This chain joins TRBV11-2 and TRBJ2-3; TRBD2 matches at 9 bases. Trimming took 3 bases from V and 2 from J; bases not matched to a gene: 6. The germline CDR1 and CDR2 sequences are SGHAT and FQNNGV. This CDR3 comprises 16 residues.

This clone has more than one count but fewer than ten. This chain joins TRBV28 and TRBJ2-7, with 8 bases lining up with TRBD1. There are 13 residues in the CDR3. The V gene's germline CDR1 is MDHEN and CDR2 SYDVKM. After removal of 4 bases from V and 6 bases from J, the junction contained 5 bases not matched to a gene. The CDR3 DNA reads as TGTGCCAGCAGTTCAGCAGGGGGCAGCGAGCAGTACTTC. Protein sequence: CASSSAGGSEQYF.

This clone appeared a few times. The CDR3 DNA reads as TGTGCCAGTAAGGGGGGGGATCCTGGCTACACCTTC. Protein sequence: CASKGGDPGYTF. This chain connects TRBV19 to TRBJ1-2, with D maybe TRBD1 (6 bases). The CDR3 extends over 12 amino acids. Looked up from germline, CDR1 is LNHDA and CDR2 is SQIVND (reference sequence). V lost 7 bases and J lost 7, with 13 bases in between.

The chain couples TRBV5-8 to TRBJ1-2; weak D call: TRBD1 (6 bases). Germline lookup yields CDR1 SGHTS and CDR2 YDEGEE. Deletions cut 0 bases from V and 4 bases from J, with 13 bases between. This CDR3 is 15 amino acids long. The CDR3 nucleotides are TGTGCCAGCAGCTTGGGGACAGAAACCTTCTATGGCTACACCTTC. Translated: CASSLGTETFYGYTF.

This chain links TRBV5-5 with TRBJ2-7; 9 bases match TRBD2. V shed 4 bases and J 4 bases; nucleotides not matched to a gene: 6. The CDR3 is 14 amino acids. Germline loops: CDR1 SGHKS, CDR2 YYEKEE (reference sequence). Here the CDR3 reads CASSPIAGAYEQYF. Written as DNA, the CDR3 is TGTGCCAGCAGCCCAATAGCGGGAGCGTACGAGCAGTACTTC.

In this sample, this clone turned up a few times. This chain connects TRBV5-1 to TRBJ1-4; D is ambiguous. Per the germline V gene, CDR1 is SGHRS and CDR2 is YFSETQ. V lost 0 bases and J lost 7, with 13 bases in between. The CDR3 spans 15 residues. This CDR3 is CASSLEGTSGEKLFF. The CDR3 region has the DNA TGCGCCAGCAGCTTGGAAGGCACGTCGGGTGAAAAACTGTTTTTT.

This chain joins TRBV5-6 and TRBJ2-5; TRBD2 matches 12 bases. Trimming removed 0 bases from V and 5 bases from J; junction bases left unmatched: 2. This CDR3 has 15 amino acids. Germline lookup yields CDR1 SGHDT and CDR2 YYEEEE. CDR3 amino acids: CASSLGLAGVETQYF. CDR3 DNA: TGTGCCAGCAGCTTGGGACTAGCGGGAGTGGAGACCCAGTACTTC. The complete variable domain, with remaining parts taken from reference TRBV5-6 and TRBJ2-5, reads DAGVTQSPTHLIKTRGQQVTLRCSPKSGHDTVSWYQQALGQGPQFIFQYYEEEERQRGNFPDRFSGHQFPNYSSELNVNALLLGDSALYLCASSLGLAGVETQYFGPGTRLLVL.